This T cell receptor (beta chain) was sequenced in a study of neoadjuvant anti-PD-1 for oral cavity cancer. Sequenced by immunoSEQ multiplex PCR; TCRdb stores in-frame clones only, minus some. The sample includes thousands of clones, more than 65% of them seen just once. Cohort: HPV-negative, locally advanced oral cavity squamous cell carcinoma patients. CDR1 is SGHVS and CDR2 is FQNEAQ in the germline V gene. The V segment lost 2 bases and the J segment 2 bases; nucleotides outside the gene matches: 3. The CDR3 has 15 amino acids. This sequence was found in a person aged 35 to 85 with oral cavity squamous cell carcinoma. The specimen was PBMCs, collected before nivolumab (anti-PD-1) treatment. The J gene is TRBJ2-7, the V gene TRBV7-8; 10 bases map to TRBD1. For the CDR3, the DNA is TGTGCCAGCAGCTTACGAGGACAGGGGGCCTACGAGCAGTACTTC. This codes for CASSLRGQGAYEQYF. Full variable domain (missing parts from reference TRBV7-8 and TRBJ2-7): GAGVSQSPRYKVAKRGQDVALRCDPISGHVSLFWYQQALGQGPEFLTYFQNEAQLDKSGLPSDRFFAERPEGSVSTLKIQRTQQEDSAVYLCASSLRGQGAYEQYFGPGTRLTVT.